The 26 T cell receptor beta chains below all came from one sample that was sequenced in a study of blood T cells in healthy people across ages. Through a sample-barcoded 5' primer and a J-beta primer mix, a second PCR was run for roughly 6 to 11 cycles. TCRdb analysed the 5' RACE reads with MiXCR anew, one entry per CDR3 protein. The sample has some 900,000 distinct CDR3 sequences, 29% seen once. Sequencing was carried out using blood. The source is a woman older than 75 in good health.

This clonotype was detected ten times or more. The rearrangement uses TRBV7-2 and TRBJ2-7; 12 bases are shared with TRBD1. V shed 5 bases, J shed 4 bases, and the junction held 3 bases outside the gene matches. CDR1 and CDR2 (germline): SGHTA, FQGNSA. This CDR3 region has 14 residues. DNA for the CDR3: TGTGCCAGCAGCCGGGGACAGGGGGCTTACGAGCAGTACTTC. Its translation: CASSRGQGAYEQYF.

This clonotype was counted only a few times. The chain combines TRBV2 with TRBJ2-4; 7 bases are a match to TRBD1. The CDR3 contains 16 residues. V shed 3 bases and J 5 bases; nucleotides not matched to a gene: 10. The germline gives CDR1 SNHLY, CDR2 FYNNEI. CDR3 sequence: CASSERTGRRENIQYF. In DNA form, the CDR3 reads TGTGCCAGCAGTGAGAGGACAGGCAGACGGGAAAACATTCAGTACTTC.

The V and J genes are TRBV19 and TRBJ2-5; D is ambiguous. Germline V gene data show CDR1 as LNHDA and CDR2 as SQIVND (reference sequence). V was shortened by 2 bases and J by 4 bases, with 8 bases between the two germline ends. The CDR3 extends over 13 amino acids. The CDR3, as DNA: TGTGCCAGTAGTATATCTGGACGAGAGACCCAGTACTTC. Translating it yields CASSISGRETQYF. The full variable domain, completed using reference TRBV19 and TRBJ2-5, is DGGITQSPKYLFRKEGQNVTLSCEQNLNHDAMYWYRQDPGQGLRLIYYSQIVNDFQKGDIAEGYSVSREKKESFPLTVTSAQKNPTAFYLCASSISGRETQYFGPGTRLLVL.

This clonotype was detected ten times or more. This rearrangement joins TRBV29-1 to TRBJ2-3; possibly TRBD2 for D (6 bases). V was pared by 3 bases and J by 6 bases, with 10 bases between. Germline values: CDR1 SQVTM, CDR2 ANQGSEA. The CDR3 loop spans 12 amino acids. The CDR3 nucleotides read TGCAGCGTTGAGGAGGGATTGGATACGCAGTATTTT. This translates into CSVEEGLDTQYF.

This clonotype came up a few times. CDR3 in DNA: TGTGCCAGCAGTCGGGACAACGGACCCCCTTACGAGCAGTACTTC. This codes for CASSRDNGPPYEQYF. The chain employs TRBV28 and TRBJ2-7; TRBD1 is a possible D gene (6 bases). CDR3 size: 15 residues. Germline V CDR1 and CDR2: MDHEN, SYDVKM. V lost 5 bases and J 4 bases, leaving 18 bases between the germline ends.

The genes are TRBV7-2 and TRBJ1-2, with 7 bases lining up with TRBD1. The CDR3 contains 16 residues. Germline V gene data show CDR1 as SGHTA and CDR2 as FQGNSA. The V gene end was trimmed by 3 bases and the J gene end by 2 bases; junction bases not matched to a gene: 9. The CDR3 is CASSFYRGGANYGYTF. CDR3 bases: TGTGCCAGCAGCTTCTACAGGGGTGGCGCGAACTATGGCTACACCTTC.

Comments on this clonotype: No conserved phenylalanine or tryptophan is present at the end of the CDR3, so a read error is the likely explanation. This chain connects TRBV12-3 or TRBV12-4 to TRBJ2-3, with D hard to call. The CDR3 spans 16 residues. V was pared by 6 bases and J by 0 bases, with 16 bases between. The CDR3 loop is CASSDGPSSSTDTQYL. Here the CDR3 DNA reads TGTGCCAGCAGCGACGGTCCGTCGTCAAGCACAGATACGCAGTATTTG.

The sample holds a few counts of this clonotype. This chain connects TRBV3-1 to TRBJ1-1; D gene uncertain. Germline CDR1 LGHDT, CDR2 YNNKEL (reference sequence). V was cut by 4 bases and J by 11 bases, with 14 bases left in between. This CDR3 region has 12 residues. CDR3 nucleotide sequence: TGTGCCAGCAGCCCCGGACGGAGTGGGGCTTTCTTT. Protein product: CASSPGRSGAFF. The variable domain in full, completed from reference TRBV3-1 and TRBJ1-1, reads DTAVSQTPKYLVTQMGNDKSIKCEQNLGHDTMYWYKQDSKKFLKIMFSYNNKELIINETVPNRFSPKSPDKAHLNLHINSLELGDSAVYFCASSPGRSGAFFGQGTRLTVV.

In this sample, this clonotype turned up a few times. Germline is not matched at one junction end, which may reflect a read error. The J gene is TRBJ2-3, the V gene TRBV27; D is unresolved. The V gene's germline CDR1 is MNHEY and CDR2 SMNVEV (reference sequence). CDR3 length equals 12 residues. The CDR3 DNA follows: TGTGCCAGCAGTTATGGGGTAGATGCGCAGTATTTT. Protein product: CASSYGVDAQYF.

Notes on this clonotype: This clone may be a read error of a much larger clone one base away. The CDR3 protein is CANSSVADTQYF. CDR3 bases: TGTGCCAACAGCTCGGTCGCAGATACGCAGTATTTT. The rearrangement joins TRBV7-9 to TRBJ2-3; no clear D. The CDR3 runs 12 residues. Germline V gives CDR1 SEHNR, CDR2 FQNEAQ (reference sequence).

This clonotype was observed many times. V gene TRBV5-6 combines with J gene TRBJ1-5; 8 bases agree with TRBD1. V was pared by 0 bases and J by 2 bases, with 4 bases of the junction left unmatched. The CDR3 consists of 16 residues. Germline lookup yields CDR1 SGHDT and CDR2 YYEEEE. CDR3 bases: TGTGCCAGCAGCTTGGGAGACAGGGGCGGCAATCAGCCCCAGCATTTT. As protein: CASSLGDRGGNQPQHF.

This clonotype showed up many times. The J gene is TRBJ2-3, the V gene TRBV29-1, with 7 bases fitting TRBD1. This CDR3 region has 13 residues. Looked up from germline, CDR1 is SQVTM and CDR2 is ANQGSEA. The junction had 4 bases not matched to a gene; V was cut back by 5 bases and J by 2 bases. The CDR3 DNA sequence: TGCAGCGTTCGAGACAGGGTCACAGATACGCAGTATTTT. Its translation: CSVRDRVTDTQYF.

This chain joins TRBV13 and TRBJ2-7, with TRBD1 identical over 11 bases. The DNA end is more similar to TRBJ2-5, so the J call may be wrong. The CDR3 spans 15 residues. Germline V gives CDR1 PRHDT, CDR2 FYEKMQ (reference sequence). CDR3 loop: CAISIGQGAQETQYF. CDR3 in DNA: TGTGCCATCAGTATAGGACAGGGGGCTCAAGAGACCCAGTACTTC.

This clonotype was counted between two and nine times. The genes are TRBV20-1 and TRBJ1-1; D gene ambiguous. Trimming pared 3 bases from V and 2 bases from J, leaving 10 bases between. The CDR3 is 13 amino acids. Germline-derived CDR1 and CDR2 are DFQATT and SNEGSKA (reference sequence). The CDR3 bases are TGCAGTGCTAGCCGGGTGTCTAACACTGAAGCTTTCTTT. Residues: CSASRVSNTEAFF.

As concerns this clonotype: This may stem from a read error, because a much larger clone lies one nucleotide away. The chain has TRBV7-9 and TRBJ2-7, with a weak D call TRBD1 (5 bases). The ends were cut back, 0 bases at V and 7 bases at J, with 19 bases in the middle. CDR1 is SEHNR, CDR2 FQNEAQ, per germline (reference sequence). The length of the CDR3 is 16 residues. The CDR3 nucleotides are TGTGCCAGCAGCTTAGCGAGCCAGGGTGTCTACAATGAGCAGTACTTC. It translates to CASSLASQGVYNEQYF.

This clonotype was observed at least ten times. The chain combines TRBV20-1 with TRBJ1-2; 9 bases are shared with TRBD1. The CDR3 length is 15 residues. The germline V gene has CDR1 DFQATT and CDR2 SNEGSKA (reference sequence). Trimming took 3 bases from V and 4 from J; bases not matched to a gene: 9. The chain's CDR3 is CSARLGGQGSYGYTF. DNA for the CDR3: TGCAGTGCTAGGCTAGGGGGACAGGGTTCCTATGGCTACACCTTC.

This clonotype was seen many times. This chain connects TRBV10-3 to TRBJ1-2; perhaps TRBD1 as D (5 bases). The CDR3 consists of 15 residues. The ends were cut back, 1 base at V and 1 base at J, with 10 bases in the middle. CDR1 and CDR2 from the germline V gene are ENHRY and SYGVKD. Here the CDR3 reads CAISEFQGNNYGYTF. The CDR3 coding sequence is TGTGCCATCAGTGAGTTTCAGGGAAATAACTATGGCTACACCTTC.

This clonotype occurred many times. The chain combines TRBV21-1 with TRBJ2-5. TRBV21-1 is designated a pseudogene. CDR3 length equals 16 residues. CDR3 region: CASSRCSGTFQETQYF. In nucleotides, the CDR3 is TGTGCCAGCAGCCGGTGTTCGGGTACCTTCCAAGAGACCCAGTACTTC.

This clonotype appeared a few times. The rearrangement links TRBV10-1 to TRBJ1-1, with D possibly TRBD1 on 6 matching bases. Trimming removed 7 bases from V and 4 bases from J, with 13 bases in between. Germline CDR1 is WNHNN and CDR2 is SYGVQD (reference sequence). This CDR3 has 13 amino acids. This CDR3 reads CASNEQGVTEAFF. The CDR3 nucleotides read TGCGCCAGCAACGAACAGGGTGTCACTGAAGCTTTCTTT.

At least ten counts were recorded for this clonotype. The chain employs TRBV7-2 and TRBJ2-5; no clear D gene. The CDR3 contains 13 residues. CDR1 SGHTA and CDR2 FQGNSA come from the germline V gene. Trimming removed 2 bases from V and 5 bases from J, with 9 bases in between. The CDR3 here is CASSLSVWETQYF. CDR3 bases: TGTGCCAGCAGCTTATCCGTCTGGGAGACCCAGTACTTC.

As regards this clonotype: Given a much more abundant clone one base away, this may be a read error. V usage is TRBV5-1 and J usage is TRBJ2-6, with 10 bases identical to TRBD1. The CDR3 is made up of 18 amino acids. Per germline, CDR1 SGHRS and CDR2 YFSETQ. The CDR3 DNA reads TGCGCCAGCAGCGGGGGACAGGGGCTCTTTGGGGGGGCCAACGTCCGGACTTTC. Its translation: CASSGGQGLFGGANVRTF.

The chain has TRBV20-1 and TRBJ2-4, with 8 bases identical to TRBD2. The J call may be wrong; the DNA end is better matched by TRBJ2-7. The CDR3 covers 15 residues. The V gene's germline CDR1 is DFQATT and CDR2 SNEGSKA (reference sequence). CDR3 coding DNA: TGCAGTGCTAGAGATGGGAGAACTAGCGGCTACGAGCAGTACTTC. Protein: CSARDGRTSGYEQYF.

V gene TRBV20-1 combines with J gene TRBJ1-5; TRBD1 agrees at 7 bases. This CDR3 is built from 16 residues. Germline V CDR1 and CDR2: DFQATT, SNEGSKA (reference sequence). V gave up 1 base and J gave up 0 bases; unmatched junction bases: 6. In nucleotides, the CDR3 is TGCAGTGCTAGAGTTCTGGGACAGCTTAGCAATCAGCCCCAGCATTTT. Translating gives CSARVLGQLSNQPQHF.

The table lists this clonotype with many counts. This chain uses TRBV7-9 with TRBJ1-1; D may be TRBD1 (6 bases). The CDR3 is 13 amino acids. Germline CDR1 reads SEHNR; CDR2 reads FQNEAQ (reference sequence). With 4 bases removed from V and 11 bases from J, the gap between germline ends came to 17 bases. The CDR3 DNA sequence: TGTGCCAGCAGCTACCGACAGGTCCCCCAGGCTTTCTTT. Translated, it gives CASSYRQVPQAFF.

The gene calls are TRBV21-1 and TRBJ1-5. TRBV21-1 is a known pseudogene. The CDR3 covers 15 residues. The CDR3 here is CASSKGTDDGKPQHF. The CDR3 nucleotides are TGTGCCAGCAGCAAAGGAACAGACGACGGCAAGCCCCAGCATTTT.

The V call is TRBV3-1, the J call TRBJ2-7; D may correspond to TRBD1 or TRBD2 (6 bases each). The closer fit of TRBJ2-5 to the DNA end suggests the J call may be wrong. The CDR3 contains 15 residues. Germline CDR1 is LGHDT and CDR2 is YNNKEL (reference sequence). This CDR3 is CASSREGGLRETQYF. The CDR3 DNA sequence: TGTGCCAGCAGCCGAGAGGGGGGCCTTAGGGAGACCCAGTACTTC.